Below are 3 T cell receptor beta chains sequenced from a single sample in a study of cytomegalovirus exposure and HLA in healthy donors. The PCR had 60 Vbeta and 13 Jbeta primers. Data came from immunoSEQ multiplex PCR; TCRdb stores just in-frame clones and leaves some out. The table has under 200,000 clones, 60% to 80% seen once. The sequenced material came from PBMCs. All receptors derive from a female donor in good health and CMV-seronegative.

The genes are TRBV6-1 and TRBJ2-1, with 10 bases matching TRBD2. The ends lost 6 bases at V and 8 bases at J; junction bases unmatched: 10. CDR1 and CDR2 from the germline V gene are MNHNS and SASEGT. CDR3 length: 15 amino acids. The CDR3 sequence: CASRQGAGGRDEQFF. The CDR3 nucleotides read TGTGCCAGCAGGCAGGGAGCGGGAGGGCGGGATGAGCAGTTCTTC.

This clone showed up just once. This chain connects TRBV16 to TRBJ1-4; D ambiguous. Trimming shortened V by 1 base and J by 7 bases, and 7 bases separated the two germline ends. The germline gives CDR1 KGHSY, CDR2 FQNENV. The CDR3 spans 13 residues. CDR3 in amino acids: CASSQFGGEKLFF. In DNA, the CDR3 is TGTGCCAGCAGCCAATTCGGCGGTGAAAAACTGTTTTTT.

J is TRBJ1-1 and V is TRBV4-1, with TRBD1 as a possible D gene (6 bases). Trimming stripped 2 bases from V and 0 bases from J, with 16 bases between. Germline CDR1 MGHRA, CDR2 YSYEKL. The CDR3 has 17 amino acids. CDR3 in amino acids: CASSQRSGVIMNTEAFF. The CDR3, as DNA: TGCGCCAGCAGCCAACGTTCAGGGGTCATAATGAACACTGAAGCTTTCTTT.